This TCR beta chain was captured by sequencing in a study of OX40 agonist ivuxolimab in advanced cancers. The CDR3 covers 15 residues. Germline CDR1 reads SGHTA; CDR2 reads FQGTGA. V dropped 5 bases and J dropped 6; count of bases not matched to a gene: 5. Here immunoSEQ multiplex PCR was the method, and the copy in TCRdb shows in-frame clones only, minus some. The data show tens of thousands of clones, approximately 84% seen once. This clonotype was sampled from an adult with an advanced solid tumor such as melanoma, head and neck, liver or kidney cancer. The chain joins TRBV7-3 to TRBJ2-1; 12 bases agree with TRBD2. The sample here was CD4+ or CD8+ T cells sorted from blood, taken in a trial of the OX40 agonist ivuxolimab. The CDR3 is CASSLGLAGINEQFF. The CDR3 DNA reads TGTGCCAGCAGCCTAGGACTAGCGGGGATCAATGAGCAGTTCTTC.